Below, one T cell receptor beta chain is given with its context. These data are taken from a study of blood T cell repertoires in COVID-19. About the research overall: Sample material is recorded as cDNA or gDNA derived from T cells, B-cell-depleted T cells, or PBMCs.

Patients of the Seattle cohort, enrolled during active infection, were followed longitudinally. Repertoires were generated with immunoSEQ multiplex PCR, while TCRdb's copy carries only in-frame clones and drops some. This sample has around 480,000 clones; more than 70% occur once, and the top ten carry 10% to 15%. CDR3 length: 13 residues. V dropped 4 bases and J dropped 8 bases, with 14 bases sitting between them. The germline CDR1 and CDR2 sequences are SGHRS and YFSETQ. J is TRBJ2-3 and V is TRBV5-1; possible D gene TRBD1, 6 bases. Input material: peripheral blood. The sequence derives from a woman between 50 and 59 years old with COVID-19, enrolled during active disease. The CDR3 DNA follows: TGCGCCAGCAGCGGACAGTTTTTGCGTACGCAGTATTTT. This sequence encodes CASSGQFLRTQYF. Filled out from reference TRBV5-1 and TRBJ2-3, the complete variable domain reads KAGVTQTPRYLIKTRGQQVTLSCSPISGHRSVSWYQQTPGQGLQFLFEYFSETQRNKGNFPGRFSGRQFSNSRSEMNVSTLELGDSALYLCASSGQFLRTQYFGPGTRLTVL.